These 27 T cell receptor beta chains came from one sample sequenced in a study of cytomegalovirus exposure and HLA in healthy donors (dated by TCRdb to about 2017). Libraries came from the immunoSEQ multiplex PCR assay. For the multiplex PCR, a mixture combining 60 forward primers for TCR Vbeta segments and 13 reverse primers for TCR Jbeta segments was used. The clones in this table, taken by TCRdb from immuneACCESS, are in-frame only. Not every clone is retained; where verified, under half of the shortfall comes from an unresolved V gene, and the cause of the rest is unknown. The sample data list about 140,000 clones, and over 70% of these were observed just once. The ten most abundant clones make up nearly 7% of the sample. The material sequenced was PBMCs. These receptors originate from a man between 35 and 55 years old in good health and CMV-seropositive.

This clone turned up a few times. The CDR3 bases are TGCGCCAGCAGCTTGGGAGACCTCAGGGGTGGTCCGTGGGACACTGAAGCTTTCTTT. It specifies CASSLGDLRGGPWDTEAFF. V and J are TRBV5-1 and TRBJ1-1; D possibly corresponds to TRBD1 (6 bases). Trimming took off 0 bases at V and 3 bases at J, with 24 bases between the two ends. The CDR3 contains 19 residues. Germline CDR1 is SGHRS and CDR2 is YFSETQ.

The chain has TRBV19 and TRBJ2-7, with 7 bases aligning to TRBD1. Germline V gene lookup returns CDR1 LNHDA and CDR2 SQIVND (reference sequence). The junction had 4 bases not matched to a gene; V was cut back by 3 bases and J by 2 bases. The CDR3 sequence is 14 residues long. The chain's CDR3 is CASSMGTDTYEQYF. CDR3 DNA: TGTGCCAGTAGTATGGGGACAGATACCTACGAGCAGTACTTC.

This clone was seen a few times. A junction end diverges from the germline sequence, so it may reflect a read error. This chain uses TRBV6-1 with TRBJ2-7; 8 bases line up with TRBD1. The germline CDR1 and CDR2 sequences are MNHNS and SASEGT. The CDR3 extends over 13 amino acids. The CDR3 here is CASSRQGSSEQYF. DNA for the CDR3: TGTGCCAGCAGTCGACAGGGGTCCTCCGAGCAGTACTTC.

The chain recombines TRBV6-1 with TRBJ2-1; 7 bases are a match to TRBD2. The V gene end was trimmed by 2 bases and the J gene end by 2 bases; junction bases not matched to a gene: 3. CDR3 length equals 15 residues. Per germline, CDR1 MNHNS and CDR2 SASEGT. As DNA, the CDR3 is TGTGCCAGCAGTGAACTAGCGGCAGCCTACAATGAGCAGTTCTTC. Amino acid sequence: CASSELAAAYNEQFF.

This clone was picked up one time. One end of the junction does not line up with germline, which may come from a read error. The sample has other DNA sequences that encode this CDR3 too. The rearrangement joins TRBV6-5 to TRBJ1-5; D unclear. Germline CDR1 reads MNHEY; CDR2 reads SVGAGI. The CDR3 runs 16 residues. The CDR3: CASSYSGTGRNQPQHF. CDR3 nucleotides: TGTGCCAGTAGTTACTCGGGTACGGGGAGGAATCAGCCCCAGCATTTT.

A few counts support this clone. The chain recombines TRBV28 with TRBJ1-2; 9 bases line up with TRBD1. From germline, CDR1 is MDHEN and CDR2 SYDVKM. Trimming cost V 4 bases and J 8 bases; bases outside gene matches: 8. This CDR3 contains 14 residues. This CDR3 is CASSSLQGAGGYTF. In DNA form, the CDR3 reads TGTGCCAGCAGTTCCCTACAGGGGGCTGGCGGCTACACCTTC.

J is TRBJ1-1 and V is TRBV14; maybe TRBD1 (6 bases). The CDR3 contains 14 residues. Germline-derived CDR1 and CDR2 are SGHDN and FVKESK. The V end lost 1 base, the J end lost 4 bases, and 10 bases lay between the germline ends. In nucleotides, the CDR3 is TGTGCCAGCAGCCAAGTTTTAGGGGGCACTGAAGCTTTCTTT. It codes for CASSQVLGGTEAFF.

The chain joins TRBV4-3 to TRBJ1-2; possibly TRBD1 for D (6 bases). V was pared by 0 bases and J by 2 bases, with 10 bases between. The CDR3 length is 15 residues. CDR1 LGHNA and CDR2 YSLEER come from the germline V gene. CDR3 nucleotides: TGCGCCAGCAGCCAAGAAGCAGGGGCCAACTATGGCTACACCTTC. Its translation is CASSQEAGANYGYTF.

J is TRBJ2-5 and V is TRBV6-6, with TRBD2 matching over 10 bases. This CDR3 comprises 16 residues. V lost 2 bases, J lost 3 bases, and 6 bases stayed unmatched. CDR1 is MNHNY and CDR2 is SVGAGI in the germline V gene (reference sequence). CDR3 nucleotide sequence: TGTGCCAGCAGTTACAAGCGGGAGGGCCTTGAAGAGACCCAGTACTTC. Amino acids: CASSYKREGLEETQYF.

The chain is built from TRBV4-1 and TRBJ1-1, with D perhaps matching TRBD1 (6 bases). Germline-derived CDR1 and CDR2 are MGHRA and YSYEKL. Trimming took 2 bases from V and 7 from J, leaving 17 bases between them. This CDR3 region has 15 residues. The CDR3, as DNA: TGCGCCAGCAGCCAACCGACTACAGGGAAAGTTGAAGCTTTCTTT. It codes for CASSQPTTGKVEAFF.

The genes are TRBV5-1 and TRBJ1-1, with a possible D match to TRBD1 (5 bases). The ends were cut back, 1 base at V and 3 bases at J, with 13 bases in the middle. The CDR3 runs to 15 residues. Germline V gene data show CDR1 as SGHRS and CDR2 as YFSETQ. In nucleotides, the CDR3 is TGCGCCAGCAGCTTGTTTAGGGGATCCGACACTGAAGCTTTCTTT. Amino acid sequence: CASSLFRGSDTEAFF.

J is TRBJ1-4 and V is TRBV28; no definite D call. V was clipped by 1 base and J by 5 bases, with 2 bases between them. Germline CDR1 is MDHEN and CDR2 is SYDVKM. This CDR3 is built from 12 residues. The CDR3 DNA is TGTGCCAGCAGTTTATTAAATGAAAAACTGTTTTTT. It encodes CASSLLNEKLFF.

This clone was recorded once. This chain's CDR3 is CASSDQGAGNTIYF. In nucleotides, the CDR3 is TGTGCCAGCAGTGACCAGGGGGCTGGAAACACCATATATTTT. This chain uses TRBV2 with TRBJ1-3; TRBD1 aligns across 7 bases. V lost 3 bases to trimming and J lost 2 bases; unmatched junction nucleotides: 1. In germline, CDR1 is SNHLY, CDR2 FYNNEI. The length of the CDR3 is 14 residues. Full variable domain (rest looked up from reference TRBV2 and TRBJ1-3): EPEVTQTPSHQVTQMGQEVILRCVPISNHLYFYWYRQILGQKVEFLVSFYNNEISEKSEIFDDQFSVERPDGSNFTLKIRSTKLEDSAMYFCASSDQGAGNTIYFGEGSWLTVV.

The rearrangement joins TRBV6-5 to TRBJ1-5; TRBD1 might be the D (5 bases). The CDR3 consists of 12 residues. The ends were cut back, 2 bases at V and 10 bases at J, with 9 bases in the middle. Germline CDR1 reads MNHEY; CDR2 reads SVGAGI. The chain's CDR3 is CASSYIQGPQHF. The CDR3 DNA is TGTGCCAGCAGTTACATTCAGGGCCCCCAGCATTTT.

The CDR3 region has the DNA TGTGCCAGCAGTTACACCGGGGGGCGCATCGTCGAGCAGTACTTC. Amino acid sequence: CASSYTGGRIVEQYF. The chain uses TRBV6-5 and TRBJ2-7, with D tentatively TRBD2 (7 bases). CDR3 size: 15 residues. V dropped 2 bases and J dropped 6 bases, with 17 bases sitting between them. Germline CDR1 MNHEY, CDR2 SVGAGI.

As DNA, the CDR3 is TGTGCCAGCACCCCCGGGACAGGGATTAATCAGCCCCAGCATTTT. It translates to CASTPGTGINQPQHF. This chain joins TRBV28 and TRBJ1-5; 9 bases line up with TRBD1. Germline CDR1 and CDR2: MDHEN and SYDVKM. V gave up 7 bases and J gave up 4 bases; unmatched junction bases: 8. CDR3 length: 15 amino acids.

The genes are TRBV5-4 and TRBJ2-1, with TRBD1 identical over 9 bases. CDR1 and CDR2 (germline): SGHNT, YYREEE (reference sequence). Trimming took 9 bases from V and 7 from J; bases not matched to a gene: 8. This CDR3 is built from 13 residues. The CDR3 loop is CAIGQGNVNEQFF. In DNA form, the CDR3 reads TGTGCCATCGGACAGGGGAACGTTAATGAGCAGTTCTTC.

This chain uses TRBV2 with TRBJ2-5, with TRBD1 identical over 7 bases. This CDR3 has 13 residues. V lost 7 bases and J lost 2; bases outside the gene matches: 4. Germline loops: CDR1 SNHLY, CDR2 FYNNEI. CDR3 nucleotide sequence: TGTGCCAGCACCCGGACAGGACAAGAGACCCAGTACTTC. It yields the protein CASTRTGQETQYF.

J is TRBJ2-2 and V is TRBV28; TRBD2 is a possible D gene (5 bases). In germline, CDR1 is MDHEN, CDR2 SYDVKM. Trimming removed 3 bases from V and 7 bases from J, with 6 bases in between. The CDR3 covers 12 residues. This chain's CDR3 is CASSFEGGELFF. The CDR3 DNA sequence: TGTGCCAGCAGTTTTGAGGGCGGGGAGCTGTTTTTT.

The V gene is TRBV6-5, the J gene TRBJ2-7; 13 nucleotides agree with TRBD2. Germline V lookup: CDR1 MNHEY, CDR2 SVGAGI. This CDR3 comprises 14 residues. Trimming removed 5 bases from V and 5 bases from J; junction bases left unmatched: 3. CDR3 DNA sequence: TGTGCCAGCAGTGGGACTAGCGGGGCAGACGAGCAGTACTTC. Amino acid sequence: CASSGTSGADEQYF.

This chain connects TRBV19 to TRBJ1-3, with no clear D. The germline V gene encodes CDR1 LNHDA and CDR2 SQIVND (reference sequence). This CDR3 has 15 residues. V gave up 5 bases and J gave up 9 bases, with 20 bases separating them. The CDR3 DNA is TGTGCCAGTAGTTCGAGCCCGGGTCCTACGGGCACCATATATTTT. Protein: CASSSSPGPTGTIYF.

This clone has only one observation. DNA for the CDR3: TGTGCCAGCACCGAACCGGGGGTACTAAACTACGAGCAGTACTTC. Translated, it gives CASTEPGVLNYEQYF. The chain carries TRBV6-4 and TRBJ2-7; D may be TRBD2 (6 bases). V was clipped by 7 bases and J by 3 bases, with 19 bases between them. This CDR3 comprises 15 residues. Germline V gives CDR1 MRHNA, CDR2 SNTAGT.

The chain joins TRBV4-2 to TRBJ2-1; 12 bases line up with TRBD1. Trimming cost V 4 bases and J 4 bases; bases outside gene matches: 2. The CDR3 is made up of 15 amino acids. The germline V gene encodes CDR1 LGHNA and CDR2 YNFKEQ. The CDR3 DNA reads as TGTGCCAGCAGCCGGGGACAGGGGGCTTACAATGAGCAGTTCTTC. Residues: CASSRGQGAYNEQFF.

Here the CDR3 DNA reads TGCGCCAGCAGCTTGGGTAGCGGGACAGGGGCCTACGAGCAGTACTTC. The encoded protein is CASSLGSGTGAYEQYF. The genes are TRBV5-1 and TRBJ2-7; 10 bases align to TRBD1. CDR1 and CDR2 (germline): SGHRS, YFSETQ. V gave up 0 bases and J gave up 2 bases; unmatched junction bases: 5. CDR3 length: 16 residues.

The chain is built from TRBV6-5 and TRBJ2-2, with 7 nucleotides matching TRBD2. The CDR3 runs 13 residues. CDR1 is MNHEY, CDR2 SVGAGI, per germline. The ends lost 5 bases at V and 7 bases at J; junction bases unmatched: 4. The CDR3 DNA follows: TGTGCCAGCAGTCCGCGGGGGATCGGGGAGCTGTTTTTT. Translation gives CASSPRGIGELFF.

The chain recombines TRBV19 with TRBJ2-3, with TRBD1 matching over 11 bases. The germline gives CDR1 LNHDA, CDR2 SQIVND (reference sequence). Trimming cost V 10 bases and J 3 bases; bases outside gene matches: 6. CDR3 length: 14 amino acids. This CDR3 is CATQRDRGTDTQYF. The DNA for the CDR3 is TGTGCCACCCAACGGGACAGGGGGACAGATACGCAGTATTTT.

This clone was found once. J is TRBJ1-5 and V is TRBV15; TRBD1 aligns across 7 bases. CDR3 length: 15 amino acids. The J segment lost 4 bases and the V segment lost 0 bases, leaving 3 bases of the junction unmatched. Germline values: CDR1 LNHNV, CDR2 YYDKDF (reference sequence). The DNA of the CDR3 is TGTGCCACCAGCAGAGATCCCAGGGGGAATCAGCCCCAGCATTTT. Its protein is CATSRDPRGNQPQHF.